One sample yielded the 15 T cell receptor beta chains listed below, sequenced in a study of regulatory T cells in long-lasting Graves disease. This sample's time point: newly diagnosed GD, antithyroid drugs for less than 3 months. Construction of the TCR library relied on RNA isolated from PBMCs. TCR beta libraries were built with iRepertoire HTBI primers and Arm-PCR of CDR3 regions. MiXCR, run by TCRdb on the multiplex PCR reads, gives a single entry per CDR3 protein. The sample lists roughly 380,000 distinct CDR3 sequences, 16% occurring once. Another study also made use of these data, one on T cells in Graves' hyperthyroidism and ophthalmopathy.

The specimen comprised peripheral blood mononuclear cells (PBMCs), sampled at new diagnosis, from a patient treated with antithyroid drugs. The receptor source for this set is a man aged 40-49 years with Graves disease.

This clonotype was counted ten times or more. The CDR3 nucleotides read TGTGCCATCAGTTTGGACAGGGGAGCTGAAGCTTTCTTT. Its translation: CAISLDRGAEAFF. This rearrangement joins TRBV10-3 to TRBJ1-1; 9 bases are shared with TRBD1. J gave up 6 bases and V 5 bases, and 4 bases lay outside the gene matches. CDR3 size: 13 residues. CDR1 is ENHRY, CDR2 SYGVKD, per germline.

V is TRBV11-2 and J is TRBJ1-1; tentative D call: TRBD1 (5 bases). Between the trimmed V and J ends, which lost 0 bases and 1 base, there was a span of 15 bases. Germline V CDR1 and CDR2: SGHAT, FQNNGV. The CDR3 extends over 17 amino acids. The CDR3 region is CASSLDRVSGTNTEAFF. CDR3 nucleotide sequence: TGTGCCAGCAGCTTAGATAGGGTTTCCGGGACGAACACTGAAGCTTTCTTT.

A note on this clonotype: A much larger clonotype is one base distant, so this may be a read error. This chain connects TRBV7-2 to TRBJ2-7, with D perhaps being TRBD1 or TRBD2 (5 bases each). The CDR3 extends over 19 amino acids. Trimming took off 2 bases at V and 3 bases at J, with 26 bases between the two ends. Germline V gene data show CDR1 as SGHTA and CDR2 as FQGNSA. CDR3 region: CASSLPAVDRGAGYYEQYF. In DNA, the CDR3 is TGTGCCAGCAGCTTACCCGCCGTTGATAGAGGGGCAGGCTACTACGAGCAGTACTTC.

In DNA form, the CDR3 reads TGTGCCAGTAGTATATACAGGGGCTTAGACACCGGGGAGCTGTTTTTT. Protein sequence: CASSIYRGLDTGELFF. The V and J genes are TRBV19 and TRBJ2-2, with 7 nucleotides matching TRBD1. Unmatched junction bases numbered 6, after V lost 2 bases and J lost 3 bases. The CDR3 loop spans 16 amino acids. CDR1 is LNHDA, CDR2 SQIVND, per germline (reference sequence).

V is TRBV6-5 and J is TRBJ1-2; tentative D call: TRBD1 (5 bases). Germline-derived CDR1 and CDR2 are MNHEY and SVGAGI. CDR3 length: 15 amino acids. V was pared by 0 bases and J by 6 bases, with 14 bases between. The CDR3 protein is CASSYSGALGHGYTF. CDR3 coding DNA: TGTGCCAGCAGTTACTCTGGGGCCCTGGGGCATGGCTACACCTTC.

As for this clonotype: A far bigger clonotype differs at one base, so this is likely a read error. The CDR3 region has the DNA TGTTCCAGCAGCTTAGTGGGGGACACTGAAGCTTTCTTT. It codes for CSSSLVGDTEAFF. The gene calls are TRBV7-8 and TRBJ1-1; tentative D call: TRBD1 (5 bases). The germline V gene has CDR1 SGHVS and CDR2 FQNEAQ. The CDR3 extends over 13 amino acids.

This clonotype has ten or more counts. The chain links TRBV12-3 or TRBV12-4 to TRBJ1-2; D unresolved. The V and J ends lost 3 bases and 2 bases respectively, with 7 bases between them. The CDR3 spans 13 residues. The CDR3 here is CASSLARNYGYTF. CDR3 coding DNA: TGTGCCAGCAGTTTGGCGCGGAACTATGGCTACACCTTC.

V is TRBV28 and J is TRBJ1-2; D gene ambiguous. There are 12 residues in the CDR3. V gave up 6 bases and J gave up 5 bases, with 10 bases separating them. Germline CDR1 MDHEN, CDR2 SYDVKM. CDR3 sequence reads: CASRDHKYGYTF. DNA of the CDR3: TGTGCCAGCAGAGACCACAAATATGGCTACACCTTC.

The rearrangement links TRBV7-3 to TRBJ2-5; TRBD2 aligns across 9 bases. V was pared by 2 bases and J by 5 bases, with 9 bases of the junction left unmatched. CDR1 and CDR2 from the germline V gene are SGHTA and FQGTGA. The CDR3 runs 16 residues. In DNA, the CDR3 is TGTGCCAGCAGCTTACGGAGCGGGGGGCCGGGGGAGACCCAGTACTTC. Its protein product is CASSLRSGGPGETQYF.

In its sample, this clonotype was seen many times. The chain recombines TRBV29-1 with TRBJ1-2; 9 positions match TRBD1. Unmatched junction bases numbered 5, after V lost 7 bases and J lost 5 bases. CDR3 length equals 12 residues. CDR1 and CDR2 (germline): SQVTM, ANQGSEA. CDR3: CSAPTGGYGYTF. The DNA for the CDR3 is TGCAGCGCCCCGACAGGGGGATATGGCTACACCTTC.

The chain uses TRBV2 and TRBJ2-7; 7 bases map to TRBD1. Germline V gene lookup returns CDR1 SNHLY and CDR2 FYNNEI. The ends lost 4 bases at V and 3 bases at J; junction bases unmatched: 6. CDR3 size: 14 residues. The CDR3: CASSATGTDYEQYF. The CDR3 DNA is TGTGCCAGCAGTGCGACAGGGACAGACTACGAGCAGTACTTC.

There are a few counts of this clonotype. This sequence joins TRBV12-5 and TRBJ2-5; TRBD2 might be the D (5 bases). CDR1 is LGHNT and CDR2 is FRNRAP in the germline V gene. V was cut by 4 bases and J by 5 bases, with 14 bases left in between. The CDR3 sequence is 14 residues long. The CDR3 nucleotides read TGTGCTAGTGGTTCCACGGTCGGCGGGGAGACCCAGTACTTC. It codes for CASGSTVGGETQYF.

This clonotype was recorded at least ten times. The CDR3 DNA sequence: TGTGCCACCAGTGATTCCCTCAAGGACCTAGCGGGGGGAGGAGACAATGAGCAGTTCTTC. Its translation is CATSDSLKDLAGGGDNEQFF. This chain connects TRBV24-1 to TRBJ2-1; TRBD2 agrees at 11 bases. CDR3 length: 20 amino acids. V lost 2 bases, J lost 5 bases, and 16 bases stayed unmatched. Per germline, CDR1 KGHDR and CDR2 SFDVKD.

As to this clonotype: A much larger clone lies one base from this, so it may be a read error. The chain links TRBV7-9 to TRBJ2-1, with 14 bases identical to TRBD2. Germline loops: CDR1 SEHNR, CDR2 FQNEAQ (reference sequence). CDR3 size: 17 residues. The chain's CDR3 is CASSSTSGGGSYSEQFF. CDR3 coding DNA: TGTGCCAGCAGCTCGACTAGCGGGGGGGGGTCCTACAGTGAGCAGTTCTTC.

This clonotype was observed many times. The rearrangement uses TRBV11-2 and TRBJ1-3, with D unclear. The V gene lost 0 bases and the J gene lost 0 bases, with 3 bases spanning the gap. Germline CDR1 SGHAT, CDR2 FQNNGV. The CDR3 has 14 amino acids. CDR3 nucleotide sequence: TGTGCCAGCAGCTTAGAACCCTCTGGAAACACCATATATTTT. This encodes CASSLEPSGNTIYF.